What follows describes a single T cell receptor (beta chain). The antigen is not known. These data come from a study of graft-versus-host responses after intestinal transplantation. Study summary: Tacrolimus and steroids were given for about 3 years to all recipients after anti-thymocyte globulin induction.

Produced via immunoSEQ multiplex PCR; TCRdb's table is partial and in-frame only. The top ten clones hold approximately 1.5% of a sample with about 64,000 clones, 85% to 95% of them seen once. With 3 bases removed from V and 3 bases from J, the gap between germline ends came to 12 bases. Germline V gene lookup returns CDR1 MDHEN and CDR2 SYDVKM. The CDR3 spans 15 residues. Overall study results and limits: Allograft clonal ratios (graft-versus-host to host-versus-graft) were high in patients who had graft-donor T cell macrochimerism. There was an association between peak levels of circulating GvH clones and early post-transplant HvG declines.

The specimen was unstimulated CD8+ T cells sorted from spleen or lymph node cells, collected before transplant. The rearrangement joins TRBV28 to TRBJ2-4; weak D call: TRBD1 (6 bases). The source of this sequence is a human donor who was the organ donor for an intestinal transplant. CDR3 nucleotides: TGTGCCAGCAGTTTCGCAGGGGAGTACAAAAACATTCAGTACTTC. Protein: CASSFAGEYKNIQYF.